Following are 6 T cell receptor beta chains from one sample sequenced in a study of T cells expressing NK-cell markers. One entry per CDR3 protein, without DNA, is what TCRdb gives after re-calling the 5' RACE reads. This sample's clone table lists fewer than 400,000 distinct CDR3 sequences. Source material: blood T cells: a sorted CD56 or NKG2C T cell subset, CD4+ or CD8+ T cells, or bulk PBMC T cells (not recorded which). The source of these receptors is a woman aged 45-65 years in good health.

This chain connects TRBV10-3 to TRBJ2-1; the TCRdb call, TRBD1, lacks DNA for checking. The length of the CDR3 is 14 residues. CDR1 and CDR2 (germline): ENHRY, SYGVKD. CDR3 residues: CAISELTGVNEQFF.

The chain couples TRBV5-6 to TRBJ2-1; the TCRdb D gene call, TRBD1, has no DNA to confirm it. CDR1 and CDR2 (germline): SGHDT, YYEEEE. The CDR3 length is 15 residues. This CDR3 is CASSPGSGAGNEQFF.

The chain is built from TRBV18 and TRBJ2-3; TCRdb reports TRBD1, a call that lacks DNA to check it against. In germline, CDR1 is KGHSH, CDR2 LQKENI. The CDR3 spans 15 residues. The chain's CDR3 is CASSPDRGSTDTQYF.

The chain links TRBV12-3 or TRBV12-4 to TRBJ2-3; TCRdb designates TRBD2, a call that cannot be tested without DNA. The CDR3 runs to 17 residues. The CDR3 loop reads CASSLGASGLFTDTQYF.

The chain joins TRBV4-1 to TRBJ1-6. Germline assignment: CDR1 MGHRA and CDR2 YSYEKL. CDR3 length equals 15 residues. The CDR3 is CASSQGRRLNSPLHF.

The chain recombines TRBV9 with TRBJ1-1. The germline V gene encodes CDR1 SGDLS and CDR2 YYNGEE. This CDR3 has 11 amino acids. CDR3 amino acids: CASSSTTEAFF.